This T cell receptor beta chain was identified during a study of regulatory T cells in long-lasting Graves disease. The germline gives CDR1 SEHNR, CDR2 FQNEAQ (reference sequence). V gave up 5 bases and J gave up 1 base, with 14 bases separating them. CDR3 size: 15 residues. Construction of TCR beta libraries relied on iRepertoire HTBI primers and on Arm-PCR targeting CDR3 regions. TCRdb re-derived calls from the multiplex PCR reads in MiXCR, one entry per CDR3 protein. The sample consists of about 540,000 distinct CDR3 sequences, approximately 13% of them appearing once. This clonotype was seen at least ten times. Time point in this sample: newly diagnosed GD, antithyroid drugs for less than 3 months. There was RNA extracted from PBMCs, and the TCR library was made from it. The sample also formed part of further work on T cells in Graves' hyperthyroidism and ophthalmopathy.

Source: peripheral blood mononuclear cells (PBMCs), taken at new diagnosis, from a patient treated with antithyroid drugs. The TCR comes from a young man with Graves disease. This chain uses TRBV7-9 with TRBJ1-1; no clear D gene. The CDR3 coding sequence is TGTGCCAGCAGCCAAATTCAGCCGCAGAACACTGAAGCTTTCTTT. This codes for CASSQIQPQNTEAFF.